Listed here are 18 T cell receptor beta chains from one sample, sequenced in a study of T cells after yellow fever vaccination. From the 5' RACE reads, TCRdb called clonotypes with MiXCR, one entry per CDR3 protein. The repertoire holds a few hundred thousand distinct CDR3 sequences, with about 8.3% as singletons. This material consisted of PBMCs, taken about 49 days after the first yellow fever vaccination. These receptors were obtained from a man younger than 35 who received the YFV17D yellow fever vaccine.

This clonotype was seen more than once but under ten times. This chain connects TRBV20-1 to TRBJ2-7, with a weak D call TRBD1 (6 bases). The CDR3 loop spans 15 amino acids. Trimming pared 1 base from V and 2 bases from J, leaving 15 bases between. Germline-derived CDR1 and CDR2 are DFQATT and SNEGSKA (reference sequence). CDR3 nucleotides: TGCAGTGCTAGAGTTGCAGGGGACATAACCTACGAGCAGTACTTC. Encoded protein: CSARVAGDITYEQYF.

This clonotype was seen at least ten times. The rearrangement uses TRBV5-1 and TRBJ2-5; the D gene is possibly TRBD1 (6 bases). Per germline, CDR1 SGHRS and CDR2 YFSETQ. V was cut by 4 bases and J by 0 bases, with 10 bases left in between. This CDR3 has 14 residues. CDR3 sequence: CASSGQGYQETQYF. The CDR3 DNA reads TGCGCCAGCAGCGGCCAGGGGTACCAAGAGACCCAGTACTTC.

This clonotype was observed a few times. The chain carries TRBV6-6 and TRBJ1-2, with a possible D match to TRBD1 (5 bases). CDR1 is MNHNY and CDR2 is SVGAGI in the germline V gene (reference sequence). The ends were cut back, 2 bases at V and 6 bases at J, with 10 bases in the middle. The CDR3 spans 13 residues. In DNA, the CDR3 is TGTGCCAGCAGTTACAGCAGAGGGGATGGCTACACCTTC. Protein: CASSYSRGDGYTF.

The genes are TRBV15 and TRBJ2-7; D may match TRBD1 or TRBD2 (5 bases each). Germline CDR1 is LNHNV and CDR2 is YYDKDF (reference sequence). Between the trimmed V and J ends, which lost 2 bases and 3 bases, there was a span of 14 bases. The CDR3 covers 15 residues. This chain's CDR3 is CATSRSREGYYEQYF. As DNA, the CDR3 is TGTGCCACCAGCAGATCTAGAGAGGGGTACTACGAGCAGTACTTC.

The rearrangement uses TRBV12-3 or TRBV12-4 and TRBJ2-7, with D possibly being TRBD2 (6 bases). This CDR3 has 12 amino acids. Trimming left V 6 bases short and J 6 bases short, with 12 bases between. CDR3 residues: CASSPGRPEQYF. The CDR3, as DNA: TGTGCCAGCAGCCCGGGGAGGCCCGAGCAGTACTTC.

CDR3 loop: CASSWGTVDYGYTF. CDR3 sequence (DNA): TGTGCCAGCAGCTGGGGGACAGTCGACTATGGCTACACCTTC. The J gene is TRBJ1-2, the V gene TRBV5-4; 7 nucleotides match TRBD1. CDR3 length: 14 residues. The germline CDR1 and CDR2 sequences are SGHNT and YYREEE (reference sequence). The V and J ends lost 3 bases and 3 bases, in that order; junction bases with no gene match: 5. Drawing the rest from reference TRBV5-4 and TRBJ1-2, the complete variable domain is ETGVTQSPTHLIKTRGQQVTLRCSSQSGHNTVSWYQQALGQGPQFIFQYYREEENGRGNFPPRFSGLQFPNYSSELNVNALELDDSALYLCASSWGTVDYGYTFGSGTRLTVV.

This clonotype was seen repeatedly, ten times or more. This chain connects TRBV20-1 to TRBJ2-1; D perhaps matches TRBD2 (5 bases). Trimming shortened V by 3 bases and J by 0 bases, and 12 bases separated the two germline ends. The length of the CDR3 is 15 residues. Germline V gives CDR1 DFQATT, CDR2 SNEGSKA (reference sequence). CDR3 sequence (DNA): TGCAGTGCTAGGACGCGGGTGAGCTCCTACAATGAGCAGTTCTTC. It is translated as CSARTRVSSYNEQFF.

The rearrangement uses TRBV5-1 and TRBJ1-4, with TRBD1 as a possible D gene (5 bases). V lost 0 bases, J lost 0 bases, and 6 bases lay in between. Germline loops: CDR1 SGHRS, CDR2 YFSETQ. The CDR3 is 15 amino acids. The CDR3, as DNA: TGCGCCAGCAGCTTGGTGGGGGCAACTAATGAAAAACTGTTTTTT. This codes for CASSLVGATNEKLFF. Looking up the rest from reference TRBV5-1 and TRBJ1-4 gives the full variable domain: KAGVTQTPRYLIKTRGQQVTLSCSPISGHRSVSWYQQTPGQGLQFLFEYFSETQRNKGNFPGRFSGRQFSNSRSEMNVSTLELGDSALYLCASSLVGATNEKLFFGSGTQLSVL.

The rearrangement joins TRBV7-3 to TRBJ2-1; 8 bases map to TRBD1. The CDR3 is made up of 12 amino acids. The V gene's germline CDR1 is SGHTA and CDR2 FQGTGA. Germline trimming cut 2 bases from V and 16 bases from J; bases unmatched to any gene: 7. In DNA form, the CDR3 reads TGTGCCAGCAGCTTAGAGCCAGGGGGCTTTTTCTTC. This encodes CASSLEPGGFFF.

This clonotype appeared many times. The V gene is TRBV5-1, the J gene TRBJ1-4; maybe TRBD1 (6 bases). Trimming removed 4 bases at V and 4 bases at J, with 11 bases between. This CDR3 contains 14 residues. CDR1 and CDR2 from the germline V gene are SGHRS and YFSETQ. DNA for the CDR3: TGCGCCAGCAGCCGGGGGCTGGGTAATGAAAAACTGTTTTTT. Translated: CASSRGLGNEKLFF.

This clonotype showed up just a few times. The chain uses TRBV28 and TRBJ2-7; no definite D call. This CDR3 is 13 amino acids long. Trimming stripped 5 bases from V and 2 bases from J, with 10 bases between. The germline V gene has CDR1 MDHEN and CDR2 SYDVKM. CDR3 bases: TGTGCCAGCAGTCGCCCAGGAACCTACGAGCAGTACGTC. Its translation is CASSRPGTYEQYV.

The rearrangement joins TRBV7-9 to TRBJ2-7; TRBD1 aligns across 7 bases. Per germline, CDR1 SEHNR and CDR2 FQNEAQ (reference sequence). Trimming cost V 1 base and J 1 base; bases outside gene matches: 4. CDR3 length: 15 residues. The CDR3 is CASSLDRGVSYEQYF. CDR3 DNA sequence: TGTGCCAGCAGCTTAGACAGGGGAGTATCCTACGAGCAGTACTTC.

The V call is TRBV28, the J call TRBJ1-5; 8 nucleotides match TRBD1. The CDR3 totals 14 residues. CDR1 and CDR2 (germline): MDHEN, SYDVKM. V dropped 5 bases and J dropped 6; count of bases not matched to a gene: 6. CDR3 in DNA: TGTGCCAGCAGTACACAGGGGGGTAGTCAGCCCCAGCATTTT. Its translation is CASSTQGGSQPQHF. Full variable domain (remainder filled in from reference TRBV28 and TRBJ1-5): DVKVTQSSRYLVKRTGEKVFLECVQDMDHENMFWYRQDPGLGLRLIYFSYDVKMKEKGDIPEGYSVSREKKERFSLILESASTNQTSMYLCASSTQGGSQPQHFGDGTRLSIL.

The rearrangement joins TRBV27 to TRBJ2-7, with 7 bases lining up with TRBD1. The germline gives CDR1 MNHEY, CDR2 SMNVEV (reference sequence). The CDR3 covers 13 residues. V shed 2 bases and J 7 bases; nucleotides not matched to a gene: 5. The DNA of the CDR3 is TGTGCCAGCAGTTTAAAGGGGGCCGGGGAGCAGTACGTC. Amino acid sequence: CASSLKGAGEQYV.

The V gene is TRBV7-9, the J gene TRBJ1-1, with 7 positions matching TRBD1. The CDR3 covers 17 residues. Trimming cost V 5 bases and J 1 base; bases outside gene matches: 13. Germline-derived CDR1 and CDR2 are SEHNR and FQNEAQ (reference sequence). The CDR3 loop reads CASSTRDRGLGNTEAFF. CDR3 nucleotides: TGTGCCAGCAGCACCCGGGACAGAGGTCTGGGGAACACTGAAGCTTTCTTT.

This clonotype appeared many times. The CDR3 loop reads CASSVASVADPYNEQFF. The CDR3 region has the DNA TGTGCCAGCAGTGTCGCGTCCGTGGCAGACCCATACAATGAGCAGTTCTTC. V and J are TRBV6-2 or TRBV6-3 and TRBJ2-1, with D unresolved. From germline, CDR1 is MNHEY and CDR2 SVGEGT. The CDR3 is 17 amino acids. V dropped 5 bases and J dropped 4 bases, with 21 bases sitting between them.

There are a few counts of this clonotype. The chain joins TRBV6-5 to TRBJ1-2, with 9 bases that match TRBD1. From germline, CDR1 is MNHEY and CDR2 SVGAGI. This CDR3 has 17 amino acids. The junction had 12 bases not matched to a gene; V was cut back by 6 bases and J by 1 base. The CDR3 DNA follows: TGTGCCAGCAGGGTATTTCCGGGACAGGGTTTTAACTATGGCTACACCTTC. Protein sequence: CASRVFPGQGFNYGYTF.

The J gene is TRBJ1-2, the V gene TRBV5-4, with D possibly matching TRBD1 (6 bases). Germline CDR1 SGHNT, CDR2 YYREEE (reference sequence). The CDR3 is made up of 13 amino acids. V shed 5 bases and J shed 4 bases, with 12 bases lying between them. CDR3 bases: TGTGCCAGCAGAGGGGACACTACCTATGGCTACACCTTC. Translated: CASRGDTTYGYTF.